Listed below are T cell receptor beta chains from one sample, sequenced in a study of cytomegalovirus exposure and HLA in healthy donors. The table came from immunoSEQ multiplex PCR; TCRdb's copy has only in-frame clones and leaves some out. The data show 330,000 or so clones, roughly 85% seen once. Sequencing was done on a sample of PBMCs. The receptors originated from a young woman in good health and CMV-seronegative. Each CDR3 is given with its conserved first and last residue. D genes are given only for firm matches. Size values are once, few and many counts, or a class for expanded clones, and some rows have none.

length	size	V	J	D	CDR3	DNA
16	.	TRBV2	TRBJ1-5	.	CASSEFGGASNQPQHF	TGTGCCAGCAGTGAATTTGGGGGGGCGAGCAATCAGCCCCAGCATTTT
13	.	TRBV27	TRBJ2-7	TRBD2	CASSIAGLYEQYF	TGTGCCAGCAGTATAGCGGGTCTCTACGAGCAGTACTTC
15	few	TRBV4-1	TRBJ1-4	.	CASSLTVATNEKLFF	TGCGCCAGCAGCTTGACAGTTGCAACTAATGAAAAACTGTTTTTT
11	once	TRBV18	TRBJ1-1	.	CASSPLEEAFF	TGTGCCAGCTCACCATTAGAGGAAGCTTTCTTT
11	.	TRBV11-3	TRBJ1-2	.	CATLGTDGYTF	TGTGCCACCCTCGGGACTGATGGCTACACCTTC
15	few	TRBV6-6	TRBJ1-1	TRBD1	CATHDRGEMNTEAFF	TGTGCCACCCACGACAGGGGTGAAATGAACACTGAAGCTTTCTTT
16	.	TRBV27	TRBJ2-1	.	CASSSRDGSSYNEQFF	TGTGCCAGCAGTTCCCGGGACGGGAGCTCCTACAATGAGCAGTTCTTC
15	.	TRBV18	TRBJ2-3	TRBD2	CASSRETSPADTQYF	TGTGCCAGCTCACGGGAGACTAGCCCCGCGGATACGCAGTATTTT
14	.	TRBV29-1	TRBJ2-5	TRBD2	CSVELAGVLETQYF	TGCAGCGTTGAACTAGCGGGAGTCCTAGAGACCCAGTACTTC
15	.	TRBV15	TRBJ2-7	.	CATSGGLQQGHEQYF	TGTGCCACCAGCGGGGGACTTCAGCAAGGCCACGAGCAGTACTTC
14	.	TRBV4-2	TRBJ2-3	.	CASSQEGTTDTQYF	TGTGCCAGCAGCCAAGAGGGCACTACAGATACGCAGTATTTT
15	.	TRBV25-1	TRBJ1-1	.	CASSREEPPNTEAFF	TGTGCCAGCAGTCGGGAGGAACCACCGAACACTGAAGCTTTCTTT
14	.	TRBV5-4	TRBJ1-1	.	CASSVQGGDTEAFF	TGTGCCAGCAGCGTACAGGGTGGGGACACTGAAGCTTTCTTT
13	.	TRBV5-6	TRBJ1-4	.	CASSPQGVEKLFF	TGTGCCAGCAGCCCCCAGGGTGTGGAAAAACTGTTTTTT
15	.	TRBV14	TRBJ2-7	TRBD2	CASSQGSGRAYEQYF	TGTGCCAGCAGCCAAGGCAGCGGGAGGGCCTACGAGCAGTACTTC
15	.	TRBV6-1	TRBJ2-7	.	CASTPRGGQTYEQYF	TGTGCCAGCACCCCAAGAGGAGGACAGACCTACGAGCAGTACTTC
15	.	TRBV27	TRBJ2-2	.	CASTPVSGSTGELFF	TGTGCCAGCACCCCCGTTAGTGGTTCTACCGGGGAGCTGTTTTTT
14	.	TRBV27	TRBJ1-1	TRBD1	CASGPGGLNTEAFF	TGTGCCAGCGGGCCAGGGGGTCTGAACACTGAAGCTTTCTTT
13	.	TRBV18	TRBJ2-7	TRBD2	CASSSSGSYEQYF	TGTGCCAGCTCTTCTAGCGGATCCTACGAGCAGTACTTC
15	once	TRBV28	TRBJ1-4	TRBD1	CASTNPTTGEEKLFF	TGTGCCAGCACCAACCCCACGACAGGGGAGGAAAAACTGTTTTTT
14	few	TRBV7-6	TRBJ1-2	.	CASSAGRIENGYTF	TGTGCCAGCAGCGCAGGGAGGATCGAGAATGGCTACACCTTC
14	.	TRBV27	TRBJ2-7	.	CASSLEASGSEQYF	TGTGCCAGCAGTTTAGAGGCCTCGGGGTCCGAGCAGTACTTC
15	.	TRBV9	TRBJ2-3	.	CASSVAAGPTDTQYF	TGTGCCAGCAGCGTAGCAGCGGGTCCCACAGATACGCAGTATTTT
16	.	TRBV6-5	TRBJ1-5	TRBD1	CASSYGGGSSNQPQHF	TGTGCCAGCAGTTACGGAGGGGGCTCTAGCAATCAGCCCCAGCATTTT
15	.	TRBV9	TRBJ2-1	TRBD2	CASSMTSGRAGEQFF	TGTGCCAGCAGCATGACTAGCGGGAGGGCCGGCGAGCAGTTCTTC
16	.	TRBV7-8	TRBJ2-2	TRBD2	CAWGPTSGNWGGELFF	TGTGCCTGGGGCCCGACTAGCGGGAACTGGGGCGGGGAGCTGTTTTTT
15	.	TRBV19	TRBJ2-1	.	CASSGRESSYNEQFF	TGTGCCAGTAGTGGACGGGAGAGCTCCTACAATGAGCAGTTCTTC
16	.	TRBV28	TRBJ2-3	.	CASSSRQSSYTDTQYF	TGTGCCAGCAGTTCTAGACAGTCCTCGTACACAGATACGCAGTATTTT
15	.	TRBV7-8	TRBJ2-7	TRBD2	CASSLGLAGLYEQYF	TGTGCCAGCAGCTTAGGTCTAGCGGGCCTGTACGAGCAGTACTTC
17	.	TRBV7-9	TRBJ2-1	TRBD2	CASSLAALAGGYNEQFF	TGTGCCAGCAGCTTAGCGGCGCTAGCGGGAGGGTACAATGAGCAGTTCTTC